This is a list of T cell receptor beta chains from one sample in a study of T-cell reconstitution after alpha-beta-depleted transplantation in children. TCRdb re-called the PCR reads with MiXCR, one entry per CDR3 protein. The sample yields roughly 670,000 distinct CDR3 sequences, over 10% seen once. Specimen: PBMCs, collected before TCRalphabeta/CD19-depleted stem cell transplant. Receptors were obtained from a girl aged 2-10 years with congenital amegakaryocytic thrombocytopenia, due to receive a stem cell transplant. Each CDR3 is given without its conserved first and last residue. Fields, in order: J gene, V gene, CDR3 protein.

j_gene: TRBJ2-3
v_gene: TRBV7-9
CDR3aa: ASSLRPFRDPGDTQY

j_gene: TRBJ2-1
v_gene: TRBV7-6
CDR3aa: ASSLDRTSGSRSYNEQF

j_gene: TRBJ2-3
v_gene: TRBV6-5
CDR3aa: ASSWVAGPGTDTQY

j_gene: TRBJ1-5
v_gene: TRBV20-1
CDR3aa: SAGGTGGNQPQH

j_gene: TRBJ2-5
v_gene: TRBV6-1
CDR3aa: ASSREVPEETQY

j_gene: TRBJ2-5
v_gene: TRBV5-1
CDR3aa: ACSLGGVNLPETQY

j_gene: TRBJ2-3
v_gene: TRBV7-8
CDR3aa: ASSLDSASVAPDTDTQY

j_gene: TRBJ2-1
v_gene: TRBV5-1
CDR3aa: ASSLTQTSSYNEQF

j_gene: TRBJ2-3
v_gene: TRBV7-8
CDR3aa: ASSPRSVSSTDTQY

j_gene: TRBJ2-3
v_gene: TRBV9
CDR3aa: ASSASGRAADTQY

j_gene: TRBJ2-3
v_gene: TRBV29-1
CDR3aa: SVPHRFGQY

j_gene: TRBJ2-5
v_gene: TRBV5-1
CDR3aa: ASSLRLAELQETQY

j_gene: TRBJ1-5
v_gene: TRBV10-2
CDR3aa: ASSESRIDQPQH

j_gene: TRBJ1-3
v_gene: TRBV6-1
CDR3aa: ASTMEGAGNTIY

j_gene: TRBJ2-1
v_gene: TRBV20-1
CDR3aa: SAARAGRYNEQF

j_gene: TRBJ2-1
v_gene: TRBV18
CDR3aa: ASSPVARREDYNEQF

j_gene: TRBJ2-3
v_gene: TRBV27
CDR3aa: ASNPGVSPDTQY

j_gene: TRBJ2-7
v_gene: TRBV20-1
CDR3aa: SASIGGEQH

j_gene: TRBJ2-5
v_gene: TRBV24-1
CDR3aa: ATSGPPGWTQY

j_gene: TRBJ2-1
v_gene: TRBV7-9
CDR3aa: ASSFEISGVYNEQF

j_gene: TRBJ2-5
v_gene: TRBV5-1
CDR3aa: ASSLAVRVEVETQY

j_gene: TRBJ2-7
v_gene: TRBV30
CDR3aa: AWSVPGRGSSYEQY

j_gene: TRBJ2-5
v_gene: TRBV7-9
CDR3aa: ASSYHFGTAVGETQY

j_gene: TRBJ2-5
v_gene: TRBV5-1
CDR3aa: ASGEQPADETQY

j_gene: TRBJ1-2
v_gene: TRBV12-3/TRBV12-4
CDR3aa: ASSTSERPKEGYT

j_gene: TRBJ2-2
v_gene: TRBV15
CDR3aa: ATSRFPTRPGELL

j_gene: TRBJ2-2
v_gene: TRBV28
CDR3aa: ASSSPVAGLGNTGELF

j_gene: TRBJ2-1
v_gene: TRBV28
CDR3aa: ASSPGRETEDEQF

j_gene: TRBJ1-3
v_gene: TRBV5-1
CDR3aa: ASSGGVAGNTIY

j_gene: TRBJ2-4
v_gene: TRBV30
CDR3aa: ASGSLAKNIQY

j_gene: TRBJ2-1
v_gene: TRBV11-2
CDR3aa: ASSTLHILAGTSYNEQF

j_gene: TRBJ2-1
v_gene: TRBV29-1
CDR3aa: NRASSYNEQF

j_gene: TRBJ2-2
v_gene: TRBV5-1
CDR3aa: ASSLGTGAGELF

j_gene: TRBJ1-1
v_gene: TRBV7-8
CDR3aa: ASSPREGAYTEAF

j_gene: TRBJ2-1
v_gene: TRBV9
CDR3aa: ASSVELRDRGGSGVYNEQF

j_gene: TRBJ1-3
v_gene: TRBV6-1
CDR3aa: ASRLNTGDTIY

j_gene: TRBJ2-3
v_gene: TRBV29-1
CDR3aa: SVRGRLADTQY

j_gene: TRBJ1-1
v_gene: TRBV5-1
CDR3aa: ASSPFRSLNTEAF

j_gene: TRBJ1-1
v_gene: TRBV5-1
CDR3aa: ASSLNPTGNTEAF

j_gene: TRBJ2-2
v_gene: TRBV4-1
CDR3aa: ASSQERGLGAGELF

j_gene: TRBJ2-7
v_gene: TRBV18
CDR3aa: ASSLLSSLSYEQY

j_gene: TRBJ2-2
v_gene: TRBV4-3
CDR3aa: ASSQSDRWTPNTGELF

j_gene: TRBJ2-5
v_gene: TRBV15
CDR3aa: ATSRDLGHQETQY